The rows below give T cell receptor beta chains drawn from one sample of a study of identical twins. One entry per CDR3 protein results from TCRdb running MiXCR on the 5' RACE reads. The sample contains around 300,000 distinct CDR3 sequences, about 8.9% of which appear only once. These records were also assigned to another study, of yellow fever vaccine responses in identical twins.

Sequencing input: memory (CD45RO+) T cells sorted from blood. The receptors shown here come from a woman between 18 and 30 years old in good health. Both conserved end residues are part of each CDR3.

>TRBV5-1
CASSFAAGSTGELFF
>TRBV11-3
CASSSSLTGSMNTEAFF
>TRBV7-9
CASSLAGTSGLYEQYF
>TRBV27
CASRGGPSGGEQYF
>TRBV5-6
CASSWGGIAFF
>TRBV6-4
CASSATGDFTDTQYF
>TRBV7-2
CASSNNRVAYEQFF
>TRBV27
CASSPRDKGNYNEQFF
>TRBV10-3
CAISESTPGTGPEQYF
>TRBV12-3/TRBV12-4
CASSLGTSGGPDSTDTQYF
>TRBV7-6
CASSLEGTVPTYEQYF
>TRBV4-2
CASSQRGGGGQETQYF
>TRBV4-2
CASSQVGLAENSYEQYF
>TRBV28
CASSLFGAGNTIYF
>TRBV18
CASSPGLAGGEQYF
>TRBV20-1
CSARDLLAGVVTGELFF
>TRBV4-1
CASSPVGVRTGEFRNGYTF
>TRBV20-1
CSARDRVGDDGYTF
>TRBV27
CASSSLQGGPNSYNEQFF
>TRBV6-1
CASTKGGRTIYGYTF
>TRBV10-3
CAISETGTDVLTF
>TRBV5-1
CASSRVREGYHEQFF
>TRBV7-9
CASSARQAVSYEQYF
>TRBV20-1
CSARDQVYNEKLFF
>TRBV7-9
CASSLGLSRASGNTIYF
>TRBV4-1
CASSQGTGNYGYTF
>TRBV20-1
CSARGGTSGGTDTQYF
>TRBV6-5
CASSYGGSARGGELFF
>TRBV12-3/TRBV12-4
CASSFSIVNSPLHF
>TRBV15
CATSRDVGVNEQFF
>TRBV6-5
CASSYTSGRAPNEQFF
>TRBV6-4
CASSKTGPAGGDTGELFF
>TRBV20-1
CSASRGVGIETQYF
>TRBV12-3/TRBV12-4
CASSRNKVGSLNTEAFF
>TRBV21-1
CASSNGTGANVLTF
>TRBV10-3
CAISESRAGYTF
>TRBV10-2
CASSDIVGEQYF
>TRBV6-1
CASSEAGTGTDTQYF
>TRBV6-1
CASSDPHLIKPGTDTQYF
>TRBV20-1
CSATPQGTMFF
>TRBV10-3
CAISPGPKGNTGELFF
>TRBV7-9
CASSSRQGGDSYNEQFF
>TRBV24-1
CATSDPYNEQFF
>TRBV10-3
CAISESREHQRYYGYTF
>TRBV15
CATSRDSLSNYGYTF
>TRBV5-1
CASSSGQSYNEQFF
>TRBV10-2
CASSASRLNEKLFF
>TRBV6-5
CASSYIGGTEAFF
>TRBV5-1
CASSWEGPPDTQYF
>TRBV7-9
CASSPPGQGATEQFF
>TRBV20-1
CSARSGNYGYTF
>TRBV19
CASSMGPGVTGELFF
>TRBV25-1
CASSEVAGGGDEQFF
>TRBV9
CASSVDPTNEKLFF
>TRBV6-4
CASSDSNTDYWGIYGYTF
>TRBV20-1
CSPRQGGETQYF
>TRBV27
CASSPSGPSETQYF
>TRBV5-1
CASSLTGTGSYNEQFF